The source of this TCR beta chain is a study of blood T cell repertoires in COVID-19. TCRdb's copy holds only in-frame clones and misses some; the assay was immunoSEQ multiplex PCR. The data show around 250,000 clones, around 88% seen once. This clone has just a few counts. The clonotype was recovered from a woman in her fifties or sixties who had recovered from COVID-19. Sequenced material: PBMCs or T cells enriched from blood (not recorded which).

The CDR3, as DNA: TGTGCCAGCAGTTACTCGCAGGGGATAGGCTATGGCTACACCTTC. Amino acids: CASSYSQGIGYGYTF. The rearrangement joins TRBV6-2 or TRBV6-3 to TRBJ1-2; possible D gene TRBD1, 6 bases. Trimming pared 0 bases from V and 4 bases from J, leaving 12 bases between. Germline lookup yields CDR1 MNHEY and CDR2 SVGEGT. The CDR3 loop spans 15 amino acids.